The clone carrying this T cell receptor (beta chain) was observed a few times. Using its own MiXCR run on the RT-PCR reads, TCRdb lists one record per CDR3 protein. The sample lists under 850,000 distinct CDR3 sequences, roughly 20% occurring once. The data are from a study of response to subunit inactivated influenza vaccine. J gave up 0 bases and V 2 bases, and 1 base lay outside the gene matches. CDR1 is LNHNV and CDR2 is YYDKDF in the germline V gene (reference sequence). The CDR3 has 15 amino acids. The sequence derives from a man aged 50-60 years who received an inactivated influenza vaccine. The chain employs TRBV15 and TRBJ2-3; 8 positions match TRBD1. The sequences come from PBMCs from blood, collected around 5 days after vaccination. CDR3 DNA sequence: TGTGCCACCAGCAGAAGGACAGGGAGCACAGATACGCAGTATTTT. Its translation: CATSRRTGSTDTQYF.